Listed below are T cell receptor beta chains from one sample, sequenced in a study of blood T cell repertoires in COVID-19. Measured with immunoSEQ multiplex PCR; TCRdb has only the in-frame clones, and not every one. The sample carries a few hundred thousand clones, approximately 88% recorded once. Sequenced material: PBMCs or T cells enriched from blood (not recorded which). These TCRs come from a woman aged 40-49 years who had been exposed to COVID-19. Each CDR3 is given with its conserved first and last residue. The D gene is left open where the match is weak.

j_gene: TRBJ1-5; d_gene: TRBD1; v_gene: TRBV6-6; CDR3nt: TGTGCCAGCAGTTACGTGACAGGGGGTGATCAGCCCCAGCATTTT; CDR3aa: CASSYVTGGDQPQHF
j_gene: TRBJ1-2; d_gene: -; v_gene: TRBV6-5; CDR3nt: TGTGCCAGCAGTTACTCGCTGCGGTTCCTCGATGGCTACACCTTC; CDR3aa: CASSYSLRFLDGYTF
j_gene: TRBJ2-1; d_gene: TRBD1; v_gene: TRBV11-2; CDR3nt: TGTGCCAGCAGCCGCGGACAGGGCTTCTACAATGAGCAGTTCTTC; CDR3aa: CASSRGQGFYNEQFF
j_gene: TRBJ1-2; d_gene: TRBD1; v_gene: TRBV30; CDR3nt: TGTGCCTGGAGTGTATTTAGCGGACAGGTGGTCGGGGGCTACACCTTC; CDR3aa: CAWSVFSGQVVGGYTF
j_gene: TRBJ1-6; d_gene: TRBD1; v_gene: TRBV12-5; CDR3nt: TGTGCTAGTGCCCCCGGGAGCGGGACAGGACGAACCTATAATTCACCCCTCCACTTT; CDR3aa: CASAPGSGTGRTYNSPLHF
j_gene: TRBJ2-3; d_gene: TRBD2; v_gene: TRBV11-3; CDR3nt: TGTGCCAGCAGCTTCGGGGGGGCCACAGATACGCAGTATTTT; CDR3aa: CASSFGGATDTQYF
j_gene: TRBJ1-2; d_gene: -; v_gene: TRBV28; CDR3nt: TGTGCCGCCGGGGTCGTCGGGGGCTACACCTTC; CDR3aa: CAAGVVGGYTF
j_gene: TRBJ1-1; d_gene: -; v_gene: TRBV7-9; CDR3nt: TGTGCCAGCAGCTCTGCGGGCGGCACTGAAGCTTTCTTT; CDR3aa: CASSSAGGTEAFF
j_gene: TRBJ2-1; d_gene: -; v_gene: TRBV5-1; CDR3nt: TGTGCCAGCAGCTCCATTAGCGGAGATTACAATGAGCAGTTCTTC; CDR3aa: CASSSISGDYNEQFF
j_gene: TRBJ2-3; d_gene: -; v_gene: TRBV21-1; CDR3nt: TGTGCCAGCCCCATCCGGGGTCGTGGCACAGATACGCAGTATTTT; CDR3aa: CASPIRGRGTDTQYF
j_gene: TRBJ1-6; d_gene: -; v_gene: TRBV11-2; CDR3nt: TGTGCCAGCAGTCCGACAGCGATATATAATTCACCCCTCCACTTT; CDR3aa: CASSPTAIYNSPLHF
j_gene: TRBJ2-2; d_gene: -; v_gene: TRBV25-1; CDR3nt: TGTGCCAGCAAGCAGGGCATGAACACCGGGGAGCTGTTTTTT; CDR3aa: CASKQGMNTGELFF
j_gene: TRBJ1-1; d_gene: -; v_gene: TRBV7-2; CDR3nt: TGTGCCAGCAGCCCCCCCCCAGGGTTAGGTACTGAAGCTTTCTTT; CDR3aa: CASSPPPGLGTEAFF
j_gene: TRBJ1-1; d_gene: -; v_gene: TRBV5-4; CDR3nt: TGTGCCAGCAGCGAGGGACAACGGGATGCAGCTTTCTTT; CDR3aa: CASSEGQRDAAFF
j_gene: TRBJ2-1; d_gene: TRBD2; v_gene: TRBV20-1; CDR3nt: TGCAGTGCTAGTGCGTGGCGGGAGGCCAATGAGCAGTTCTTC; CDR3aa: CSASAWREANEQFF
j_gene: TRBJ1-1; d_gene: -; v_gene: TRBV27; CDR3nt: TGTGCCAGCAAAAGACAGCTCCTGAACACTGAAGCTTTCTTT; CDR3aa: CASKRQLLNTEAFF
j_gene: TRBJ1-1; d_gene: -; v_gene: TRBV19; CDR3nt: TGTGCCAGTAGTACGGCAGGGCGGACTGAAGCTTTCTTT; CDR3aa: CASSTAGRTEAFF
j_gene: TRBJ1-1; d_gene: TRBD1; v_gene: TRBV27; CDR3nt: TGTGCCAGCAGTCCGGCTCACAGGGGGCGCGAGAACACTGAAGCTTTCTTT; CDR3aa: CASSPAHRGRENTEAFF
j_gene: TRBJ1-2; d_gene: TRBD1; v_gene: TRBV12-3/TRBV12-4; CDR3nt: TGTGCCAGCAGCAGCACAGGGGTCTATGGCTACACCTTC; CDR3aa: CASSSTGVYGYTF
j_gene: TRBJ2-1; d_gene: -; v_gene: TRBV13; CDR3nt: TGTGCCAGCAGCCCCCGGGAAGGGAGTGATGAGCAGTTCTTC; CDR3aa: CASSPREGSDEQFF
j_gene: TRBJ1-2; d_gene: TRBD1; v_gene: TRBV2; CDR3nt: TGTGCCAGTTCCTACAGGGACAGAGCTAACTATGGCTACACCTTC; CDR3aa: CASSYRDRANYGYTF
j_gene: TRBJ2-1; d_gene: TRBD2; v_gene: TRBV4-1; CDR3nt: TGCGCCAGCAGCCAAGCGCCCCCCGGGGCGGGAGGGTACAATGAGCAGTTCTTC; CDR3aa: CASSQAPPGAGGYNEQFF
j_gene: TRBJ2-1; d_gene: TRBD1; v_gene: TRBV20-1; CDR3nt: TGCAGTGCTAGTCAGAAAGTCGCCGGGACAGCGGACGTAAAATACAATGAGCAGTTCTTC; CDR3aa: CSASQKVAGTADVKYNEQFF
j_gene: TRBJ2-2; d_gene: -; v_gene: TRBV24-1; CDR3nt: TGTGCCACCAGCCAATATCAGGGAACCGGGGAGCTGTTTTTT; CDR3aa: CATSQYQGTGELFF
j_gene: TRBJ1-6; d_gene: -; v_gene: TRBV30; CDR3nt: TGTGCCTGTCGCGGATGCAGGGAGGGTAATTCACCCCTCCACTTT; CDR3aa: CACRGCREGNSPLHF